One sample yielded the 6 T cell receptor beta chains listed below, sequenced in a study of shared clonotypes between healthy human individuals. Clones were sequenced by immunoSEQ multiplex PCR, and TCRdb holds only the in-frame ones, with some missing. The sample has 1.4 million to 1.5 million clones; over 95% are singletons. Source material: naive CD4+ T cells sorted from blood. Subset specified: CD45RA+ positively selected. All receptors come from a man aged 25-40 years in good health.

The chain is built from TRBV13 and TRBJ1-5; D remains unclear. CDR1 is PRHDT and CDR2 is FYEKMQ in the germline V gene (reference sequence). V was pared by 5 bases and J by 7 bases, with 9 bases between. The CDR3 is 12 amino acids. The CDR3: CASSLQGQPQHF. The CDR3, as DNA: TGTGCCAGCAGCCTCCAAGGACAGCCCCAGCATTTT.

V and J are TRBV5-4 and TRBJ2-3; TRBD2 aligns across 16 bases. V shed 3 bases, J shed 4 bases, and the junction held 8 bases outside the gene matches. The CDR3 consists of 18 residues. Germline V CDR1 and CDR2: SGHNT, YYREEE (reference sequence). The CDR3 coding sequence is TGTGCCAGCAGCTCCCCGGGACTAGCGGGAGGGCCCCCAGATACGCAGTATTTT. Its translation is CASSSPGLAGGPPDTQYF.

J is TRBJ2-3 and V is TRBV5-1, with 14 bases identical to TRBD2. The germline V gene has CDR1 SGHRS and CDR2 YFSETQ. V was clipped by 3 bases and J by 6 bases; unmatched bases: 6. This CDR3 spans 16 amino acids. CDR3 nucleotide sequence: TGCGCCAGCAGCTCGGGACTAGCGGGAGTACCGGATACGCAGTATTTT. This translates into CASSSGLAGVPDTQYF.

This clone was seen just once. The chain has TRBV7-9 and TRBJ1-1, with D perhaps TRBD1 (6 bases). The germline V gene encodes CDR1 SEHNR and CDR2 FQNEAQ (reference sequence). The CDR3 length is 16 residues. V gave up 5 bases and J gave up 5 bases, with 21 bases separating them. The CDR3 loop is CASSPPNRVGFTEAFF. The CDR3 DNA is TGTGCCAGCAGCCCCCCCAACAGGGTTGGGTTTACTGAAGCTTTCTTT.

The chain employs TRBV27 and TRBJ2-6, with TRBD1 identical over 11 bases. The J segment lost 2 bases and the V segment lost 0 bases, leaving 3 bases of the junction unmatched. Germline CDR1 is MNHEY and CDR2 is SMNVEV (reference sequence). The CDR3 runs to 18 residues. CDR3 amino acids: CASSLSRTGGTGANVLTF. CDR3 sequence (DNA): TGTGCCAGCAGTTTATCTCGGACAGGGGGCACTGGGGCCAACGTCCTGACTTTC.

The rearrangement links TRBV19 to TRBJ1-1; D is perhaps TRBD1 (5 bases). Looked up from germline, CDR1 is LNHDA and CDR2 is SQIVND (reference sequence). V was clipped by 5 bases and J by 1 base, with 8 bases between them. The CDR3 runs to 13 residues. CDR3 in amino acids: CASSVDRNTEAFF. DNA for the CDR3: TGTGCCAGTAGTGTTGACAGGAACACTGAAGCTTTCTTT.